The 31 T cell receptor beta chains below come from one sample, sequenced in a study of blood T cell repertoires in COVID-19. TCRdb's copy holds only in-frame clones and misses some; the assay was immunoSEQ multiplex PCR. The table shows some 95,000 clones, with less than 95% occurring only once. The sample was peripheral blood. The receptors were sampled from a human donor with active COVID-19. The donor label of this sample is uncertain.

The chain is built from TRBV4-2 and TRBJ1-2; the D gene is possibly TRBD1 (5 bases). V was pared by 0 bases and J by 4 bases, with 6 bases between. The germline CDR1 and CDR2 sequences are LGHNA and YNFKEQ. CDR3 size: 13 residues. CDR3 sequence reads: CASSQEGGYGYTF. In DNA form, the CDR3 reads TGTGCCAGCAGCCAAGAGGGGGGCTATGGCTACACCTTC.

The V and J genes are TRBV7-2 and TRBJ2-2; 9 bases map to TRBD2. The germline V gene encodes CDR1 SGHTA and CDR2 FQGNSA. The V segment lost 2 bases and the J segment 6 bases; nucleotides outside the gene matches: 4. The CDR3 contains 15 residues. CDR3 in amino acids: CASSLPAGGAGELFF. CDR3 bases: TGTGCCAGCAGCTTACCAGCGGGGGGCGCCGGGGAGCTGTTTTTT.

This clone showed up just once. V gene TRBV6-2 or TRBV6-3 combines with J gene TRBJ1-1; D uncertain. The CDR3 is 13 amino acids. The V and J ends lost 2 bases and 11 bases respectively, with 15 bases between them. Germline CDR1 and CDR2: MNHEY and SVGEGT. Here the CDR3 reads CASSYAIRLGAFF. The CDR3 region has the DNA TGTGCCAGCAGTTACGCTATCCGACTCGGGGCTTTCTTT.

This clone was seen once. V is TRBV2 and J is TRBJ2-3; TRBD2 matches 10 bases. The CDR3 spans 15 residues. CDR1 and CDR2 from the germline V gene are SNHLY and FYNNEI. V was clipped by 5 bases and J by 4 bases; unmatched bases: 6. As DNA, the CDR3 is TGTGCCAGCAGTCCCACTAGCGGGGATTCAGATACGCAGTATTTT. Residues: CASSPTSGDSDTQYF.

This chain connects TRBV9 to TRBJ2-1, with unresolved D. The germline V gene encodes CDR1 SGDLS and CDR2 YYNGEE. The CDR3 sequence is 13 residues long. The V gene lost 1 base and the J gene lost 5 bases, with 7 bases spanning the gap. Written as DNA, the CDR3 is TGTGCCAGCAGCGTATCCGCAGACAATGAGCAGTTCTTC. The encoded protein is CASSVSADNEQFF.

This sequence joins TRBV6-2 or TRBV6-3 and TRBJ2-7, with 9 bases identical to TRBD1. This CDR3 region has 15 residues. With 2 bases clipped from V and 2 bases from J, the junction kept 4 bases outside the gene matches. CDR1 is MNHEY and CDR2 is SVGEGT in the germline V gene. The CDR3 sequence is CASSYVGTGPYEQYF. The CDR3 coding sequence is TGTGCCAGCAGTTACGTGGGGACAGGGCCCTACGAGCAGTACTTC.

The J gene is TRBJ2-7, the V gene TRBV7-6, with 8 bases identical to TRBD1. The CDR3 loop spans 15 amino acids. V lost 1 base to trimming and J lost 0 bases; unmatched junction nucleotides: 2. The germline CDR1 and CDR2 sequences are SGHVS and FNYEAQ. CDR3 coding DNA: TGTGCCAGCAGCTTAGGACAGGGGCCCTCCTACGAGCAGTACTTC. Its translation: CASSLGQGPSYEQYF.

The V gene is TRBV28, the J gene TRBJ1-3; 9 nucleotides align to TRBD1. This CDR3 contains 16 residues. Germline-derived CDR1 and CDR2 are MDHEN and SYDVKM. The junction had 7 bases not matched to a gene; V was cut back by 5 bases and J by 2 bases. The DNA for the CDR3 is TGTGCCAGCAGTCCCATTCGGACAGGGGCTGGAAACACCATATATTTT. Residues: CASSPIRTGAGNTIYF.

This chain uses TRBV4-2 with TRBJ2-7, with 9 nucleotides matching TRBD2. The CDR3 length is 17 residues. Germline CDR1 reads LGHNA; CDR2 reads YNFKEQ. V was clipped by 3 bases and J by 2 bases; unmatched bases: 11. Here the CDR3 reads CASSQRSAGGVTYEQYF. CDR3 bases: TGTGCCAGCAGCCAGCGCTCAGCGGGGGGCGTCACCTACGAGCAGTACTTC.

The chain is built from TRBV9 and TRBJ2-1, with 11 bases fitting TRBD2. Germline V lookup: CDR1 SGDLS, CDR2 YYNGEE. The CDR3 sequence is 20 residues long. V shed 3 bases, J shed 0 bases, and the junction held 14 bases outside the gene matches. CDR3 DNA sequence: TGTGCCAGCAGCGCCCCTTTGACTAGCGGGGAATTCCGCTCCTACAATGAGCAGTTCTTC. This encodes CASSAPLTSGEFRSYNEQFF.

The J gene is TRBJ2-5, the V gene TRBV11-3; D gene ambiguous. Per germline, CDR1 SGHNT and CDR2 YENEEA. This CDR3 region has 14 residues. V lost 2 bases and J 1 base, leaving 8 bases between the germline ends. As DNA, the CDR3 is TGTGCCAGCAGCTTAAGCCCCCTCCAAGAGACCCAGTACTTC. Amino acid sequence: CASSLSPLQETQYF.

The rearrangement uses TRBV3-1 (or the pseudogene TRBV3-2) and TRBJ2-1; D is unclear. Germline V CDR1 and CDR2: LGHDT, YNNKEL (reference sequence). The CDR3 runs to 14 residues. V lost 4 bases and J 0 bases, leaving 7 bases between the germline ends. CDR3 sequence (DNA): TGTGCCAGCAGCCCCCGGAGCTCCTACAATGAGCAGTTCTTC. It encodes CASSPRSSYNEQFF.

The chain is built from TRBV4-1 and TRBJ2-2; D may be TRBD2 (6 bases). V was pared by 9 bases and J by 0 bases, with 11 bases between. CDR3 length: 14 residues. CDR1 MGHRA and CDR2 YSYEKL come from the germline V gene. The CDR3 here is CARMGGANTGELFF. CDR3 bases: TGCGCCAGAATGGGGGGTGCGAACACCGGGGAGCTGTTTTTT.

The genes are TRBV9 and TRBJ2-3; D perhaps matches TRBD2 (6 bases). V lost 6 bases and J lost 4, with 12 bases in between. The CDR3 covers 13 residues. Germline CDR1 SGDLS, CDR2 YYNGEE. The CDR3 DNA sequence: TGTGCCAGCAACCTCGGGGGACCAGATACGCAGTATTTT. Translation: CASNLGGPDTQYF.

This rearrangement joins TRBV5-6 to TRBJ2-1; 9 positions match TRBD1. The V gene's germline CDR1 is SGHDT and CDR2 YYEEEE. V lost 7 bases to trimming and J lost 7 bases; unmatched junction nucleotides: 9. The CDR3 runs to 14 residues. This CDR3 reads CASHGTGFLNEQFF. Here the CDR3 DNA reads TGTGCCAGCCACGGGACAGGGTTTCTAAATGAGCAGTTCTTC.

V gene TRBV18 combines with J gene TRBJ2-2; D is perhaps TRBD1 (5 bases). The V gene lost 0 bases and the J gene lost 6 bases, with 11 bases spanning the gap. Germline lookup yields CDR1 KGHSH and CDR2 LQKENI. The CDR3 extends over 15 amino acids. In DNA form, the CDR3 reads TGTGCCAGCTCACCACCCGGCAGGGCCCCCGGGGAGCTGTTTTTT. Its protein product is CASSPPGRAPGELFF.

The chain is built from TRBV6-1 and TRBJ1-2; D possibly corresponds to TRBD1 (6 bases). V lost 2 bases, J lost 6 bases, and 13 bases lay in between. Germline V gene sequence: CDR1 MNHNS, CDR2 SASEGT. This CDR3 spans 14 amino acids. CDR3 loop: CASSEQGYVDGYTF. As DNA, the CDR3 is TGTGCCAGCAGTGAACAGGGGTATGTTGATGGCTACACCTTC.

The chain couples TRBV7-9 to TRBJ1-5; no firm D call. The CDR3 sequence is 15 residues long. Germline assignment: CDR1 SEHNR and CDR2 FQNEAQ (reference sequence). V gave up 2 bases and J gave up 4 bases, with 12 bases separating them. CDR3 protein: CASSLSGQQNQPQHF. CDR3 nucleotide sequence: TGTGCCAGCAGCTTAAGTGGGCAGCAAAATCAGCCCCAGCATTTT.

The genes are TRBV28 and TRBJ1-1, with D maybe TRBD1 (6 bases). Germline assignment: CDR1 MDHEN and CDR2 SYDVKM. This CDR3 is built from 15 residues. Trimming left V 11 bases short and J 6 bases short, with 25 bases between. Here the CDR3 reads CALGGLGGNLPEAFF. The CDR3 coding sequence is TGTGCCTTAGGGGGACTGGGGGGGAATTTACCTGAAGCTTTCTTT.

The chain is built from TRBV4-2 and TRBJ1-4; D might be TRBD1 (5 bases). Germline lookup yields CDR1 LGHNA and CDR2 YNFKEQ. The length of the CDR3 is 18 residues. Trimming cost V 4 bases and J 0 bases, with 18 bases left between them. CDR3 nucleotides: TGTGCCAGCAGCCCCACTCAGGGAAGGCCAGCAACTAATGAAAAACTGTTTTTT. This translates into CASSPTQGRPATNEKLFF.

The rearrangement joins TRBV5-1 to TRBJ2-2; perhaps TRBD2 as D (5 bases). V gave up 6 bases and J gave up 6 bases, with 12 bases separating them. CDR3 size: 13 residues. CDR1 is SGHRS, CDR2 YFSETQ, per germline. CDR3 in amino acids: CASTREIAGELFF. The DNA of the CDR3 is TGCGCCAGCACAAGGGAGATTGCCGGGGAGCTGTTTTTT.

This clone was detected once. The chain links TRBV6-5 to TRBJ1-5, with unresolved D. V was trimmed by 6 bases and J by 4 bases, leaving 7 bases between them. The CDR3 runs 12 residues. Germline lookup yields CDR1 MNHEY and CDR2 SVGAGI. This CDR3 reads CASRQPNQPQHF. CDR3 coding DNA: TGTGCCAGCAGACAGCCTAATCAGCCCCAGCATTTT.

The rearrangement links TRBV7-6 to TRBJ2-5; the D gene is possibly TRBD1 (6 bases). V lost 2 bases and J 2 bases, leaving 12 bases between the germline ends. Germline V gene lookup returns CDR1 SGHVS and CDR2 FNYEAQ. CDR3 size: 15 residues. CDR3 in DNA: TGTGCCAGCAGCTTAATGGGGGCAGCTCAAGAGACCCAGTACTTC. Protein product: CASSLMGAAQETQYF.

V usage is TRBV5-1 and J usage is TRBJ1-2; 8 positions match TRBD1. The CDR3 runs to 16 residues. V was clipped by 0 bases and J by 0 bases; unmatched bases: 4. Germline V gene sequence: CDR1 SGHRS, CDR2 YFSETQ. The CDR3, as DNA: TGCGCCAGCAGCTTGGGGCAGGGGGCCGCTAACTATGGCTACACCTTC. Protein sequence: CASSLGQGAANYGYTF.

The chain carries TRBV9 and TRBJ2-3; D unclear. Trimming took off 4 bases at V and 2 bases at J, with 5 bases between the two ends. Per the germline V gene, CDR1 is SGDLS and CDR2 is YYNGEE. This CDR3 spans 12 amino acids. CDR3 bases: TGTGCCAGCAGCTCTCCCACAGATACGCAGTATTTT. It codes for CASSSPTDTQYF. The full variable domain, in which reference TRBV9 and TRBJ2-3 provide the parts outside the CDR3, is DSGVTQTPKHLITATGQRVTLRCSPRSGDLSVYWYQQSLDQGLQFLIQYYNGEERAKGNILERFSAQQFPDLHSELNLSSLELGDSALYFCASSSPTDTQYFGPGTRLTVL.

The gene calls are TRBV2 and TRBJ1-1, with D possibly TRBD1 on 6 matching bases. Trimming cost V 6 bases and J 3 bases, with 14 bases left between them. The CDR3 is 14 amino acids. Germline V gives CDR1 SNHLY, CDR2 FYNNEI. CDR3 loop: CASRDTGPHTEAFF. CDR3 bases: TGTGCCAGCAGGGATACAGGGCCCCACACTGAAGCTTTCTTT.

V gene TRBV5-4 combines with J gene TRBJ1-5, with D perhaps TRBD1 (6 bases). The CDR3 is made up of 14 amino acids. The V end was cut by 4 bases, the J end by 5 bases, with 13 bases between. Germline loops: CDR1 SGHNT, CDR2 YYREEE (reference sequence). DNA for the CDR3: TGTGCCAGCAGCGTGGGAGCAGGGGATCAGCCCCAGCATTTT. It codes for CASSVGAGDQPQHF.

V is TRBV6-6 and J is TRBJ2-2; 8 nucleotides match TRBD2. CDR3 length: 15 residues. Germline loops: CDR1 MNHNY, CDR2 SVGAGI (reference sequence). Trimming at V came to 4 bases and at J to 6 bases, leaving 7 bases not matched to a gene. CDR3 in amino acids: CASSLTSESAGELFF. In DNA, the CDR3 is TGTGCCAGCAGTTTGACTAGCGAATCGGCCGGGGAGCTGTTTTTT.

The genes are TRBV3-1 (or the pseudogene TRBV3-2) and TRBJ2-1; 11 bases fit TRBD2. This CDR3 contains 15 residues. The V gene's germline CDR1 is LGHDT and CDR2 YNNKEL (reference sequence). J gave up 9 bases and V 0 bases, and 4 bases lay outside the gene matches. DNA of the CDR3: TGTGCCAGCAGCCAAGATAGCGGGGGGGGAATTGAGCAGTTCTTC. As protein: CASSQDSGGGIEQFF.

The CDR3 DNA follows: TGTGCCAGCAGCCCCAGCGGGGGGCGGGCCGGGGAGCTGTTTTTT. Its translation: CASSPSGGRAGELFF. The chain carries TRBV6-5 and TRBJ2-2; 9 nucleotides align to TRBD2. J was trimmed by 6 bases and V by 6 bases; bases with no gene match: 8. Germline values: CDR1 MNHEY, CDR2 SVGAGI. The CDR3 loop spans 15 amino acids.

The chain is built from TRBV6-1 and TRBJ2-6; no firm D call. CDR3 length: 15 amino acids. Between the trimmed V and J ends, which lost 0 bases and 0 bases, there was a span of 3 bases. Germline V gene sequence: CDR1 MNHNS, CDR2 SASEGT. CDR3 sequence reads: CASSEASSGANVLTF. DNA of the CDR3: TGTGCCAGCAGTGAAGCCAGCTCTGGGGCCAACGTCCTGACTTTC.